This entry lists 28 T cell receptor beta chains sequenced from one sample in a study of blood T cells in healthy people across ages. A J-beta primer mix and a sample-barcoded 5' primer were used in a second PCR of about 7 to 12 cycles. Each CDR3 protein is one row after TCRdb ran MiXCR on the 5' RACE reads. The sample lists about 2 million distinct CDR3 sequences, 40% to 55% occurring once. The sample taken for sequencing was blood. These receptors were obtained from a woman aged 40 to 50 in good health.

The chain links TRBV14 to TRBJ2-1, with TRBD1 identical over 9 bases. Per the germline V gene, CDR1 is SGHDN and CDR2 is FVKESK. Trimming at V came to 3 bases and at J to 4 bases, leaving 7 bases not matched to a gene. There are 16 residues in the CDR3. The CDR3 coding sequence is TGTGCCAGCAGCCACTGGGACAGGGTTACTTACAATGAGCAGTTCTTC. This translates into CASSHWDRVTYNEQFF.

On this clonotype itself: One end of the junction does not line up with germline, which may come from a read error. The rearrangement links TRBV6-5 to TRBJ2-7; TRBD2 aligns across 12 bases. CDR3 length equals 13 residues. Germline V lookup: CDR1 MNHEY, CDR2 SVGAGI. CDR3 protein: CACSWTSGEEQYF. The CDR3 DNA reads as TGTGCCTGCAGCTGGACTAGCGGGGAAGAGCAGTACTTC.

The chain couples TRBV5-6 to TRBJ2-1; 11 bases line up with TRBD2. Per germline, CDR1 SGHDT and CDR2 YYEEEE. The CDR3 runs to 16 residues. The junction had 5 bases not matched to a gene; V was cut back by 2 bases and J by 4 bases. The CDR3, as DNA: TGTGCCAGCAGCTTTCCTTCTAGCGGGGGGTACAATGAGCAGTTCTTC. Translating gives CASSFPSSGGYNEQFF.

This chain uses TRBV4-3 with TRBJ2-1; tentative D call: TRBD1 (5 bases). The CDR3 is 14 amino acids. The V end lost 2 bases, the J end lost 8 bases, and 13 bases lay between the germline ends. Germline CDR1 and CDR2: LGHNA and YSLEER. The CDR3 sequence is CASSQRQGWHEQFF. CDR3 sequence (DNA): TGCGCCAGCAGCCAACGCCAGGGCTGGCATGAGCAGTTCTTC.

Concerning this clonotype itself: This may arise from a read error, as a much more abundant clone is one base away. The chain recombines TRBV6-2 or TRBV6-3 with TRBJ2-4; D uncertain. The J call may be incorrect, as the DNA end agrees better with TRBJ2-7. This CDR3 contains 14 residues. Germline-derived CDR1 and CDR2 are MNHEY and SVGEGT. CDR3 amino acids: CASSYASKVNEQYF. CDR3 sequence (DNA): TGTGCCAGCAGTTACGCGTCAAAGGTGAACGAGCAGTACTTC.

V and J are TRBV29-1 and TRBJ1-1, with D unclear. Looked up from germline, CDR1 is SQVTM and CDR2 is ANQGSEA. The CDR3 runs to 12 residues. V was cut by 5 bases and J by 1 base, with 8 bases left in between. Here the CDR3 DNA reads TGCAGCGTTAAGGACTCGAACACTGAAGCTTTCTTT. This sequence encodes CSVKDSNTEAFF.

This sequence joins TRBV3-1 and TRBJ2-2; D not resolved. CDR1 and CDR2 from the germline V gene are LGHDT and YNNKEL (reference sequence). With 1 base removed from V and 3 bases from J, the gap between germline ends came to 3 bases. The CDR3 is 13 amino acids. The DNA for the CDR3 is TGTGCCAGCAGCCAAGTTGACACCGGGGAGCTGTTTTTT. Its protein product is CASSQVDTGELFF.

The chain has TRBV4-1 and TRBJ1-4; the match to TRBD1 covers 8 bases. After removal of 3 bases from V and 7 bases from J, the junction contained 7 bases not matched to a gene. Looked up from germline, CDR1 is MGHRA and CDR2 is YSYEKL. The CDR3 is 15 residues long. CDR3 coding DNA: TGCGCCAGCAGCCAGGACAGGGTGAACGGTGAAAAACTGTTTTTT. Translating gives CASSQDRVNGEKLFF.

This clonotype appeared a single time. The V gene is TRBV5-5, the J gene TRBJ2-4; the D gene is possibly TRBD2 (6 bases). Gene TRBJ2-7 matches the end of the DNA better, so the J call may be wrong. CDR1 SGHKS and CDR2 YYEKEE come from the germline V gene (reference sequence). There are 14 residues in the CDR3. The CDR3 region is CASSLFPGEDEQYF. For the CDR3, the DNA is TGTGCCAGCAGCTTGTTCCCGGGGGAGGACGAGCAGTACTTC.

This chain joins TRBV5-1 and TRBJ2-4; D is unresolved. The J call is uncertain, as TRBJ2-7 better fits the DNA end. Germline CDR1 and CDR2: SGHRS and YFSETQ. This CDR3 is 13 amino acids long. CDR3 sequence (DNA): TGCGCCAGCAGCTTGGTCCAGAACTACGAGCAGTACTTC. Translated, it gives CASSLVQNYEQYF.

In DNA, the CDR3 is TGTGCCATCAGTGAAGGACAGGCCTACGAGCAGTACTTC. Protein product: CAISEGQAYEQYF. The chain joins TRBV10-3 to TRBJ2-7, with TRBD1 matching over 7 bases. This CDR3 comprises 13 residues. The germline gives CDR1 ENHRY, CDR2 SYGVKD. Germline trimming cut 3 bases from V and 2 bases from J; bases unmatched to any gene: 1.

V usage is TRBV10-3 and J usage is TRBJ1-2, with 9 bases lining up with TRBD1. This CDR3 region has 12 residues. Germline V gene data show CDR1 as ENHRY and CDR2 as SYGVKD. V gave up 9 bases and J gave up 7 bases; unmatched junction bases: 6. The DNA for the CDR3 is TGTGCCATGGGACAGGGACCGGGTGGCTACACCTTC. Its protein is CAMGQGPGGYTF.

In the case of this clonotype: A much larger clone lies one base from this, so it may be a read error. The chain links TRBV5-5 to TRBJ2-1; the D is unclear. Trimming shortened V by 1 base and J by 8 bases, and 22 bases separated the two germline ends. The CDR3 has 17 amino acids. The germline CDR1 and CDR2 sequences are SGHKS and YYEKEE (reference sequence). In nucleotides, the CDR3 is TGTGCCAGCAGCTTGTCGTCCGTGTTGTTGGTTTACCATGAGCAGTTCTTC. Protein product: CASSLSSVLLVYHEQFF.

With respect to this clonotype: One junction end disagrees with the germline gene, perhaps due to a read error. The rearrangement uses TRBV3-1 and TRBJ2-7; unclear D gene. The CDR3 has 12 residues. From germline, CDR1 is LGHDT and CDR2 YNNKEL (reference sequence). CDR3 loop: CANSKGSGEQYF. The DNA for the CDR3 is TGTGCCAACAGCAAGGGATCAGGCGAGCAGTACTTC.

There are a few counts of this clonotype. The chain employs TRBV13 and TRBJ2-5; 9 bases are a match to TRBD1. The germline V gene has CDR1 PRHDT and CDR2 FYEKMQ (reference sequence). CDR3 length: 15 amino acids. V shed 1 base and J 4 bases; nucleotides not matched to a gene: 4. CDR3 loop: CASSLVGTGSETQYF. CDR3 DNA: TGTGCCAGCAGCTTAGTCGGGACAGGGTCAGAGACCCAGTACTTC.

This chain links TRBV20-1 with TRBJ2-5; D gene uncertain. Germline CDR1 reads DFQATT; CDR2 reads SNEGSKA (reference sequence). Trimming pared 6 bases from V and 5 bases from J, leaving 22 bases between. The CDR3 contains 15 residues. The CDR3 nucleotides are TGCAGTGCGGTACCCAAGCTAGGGTCTGGGGAGACCCAGTACTTC. Its protein is CSAVPKLGSGETQYF.

The chain is built from TRBV21-1 and TRBJ1-2. TRBV21-1 is listed as a pseudogene. The CDR3 is 15 residues long. This CDR3 is CASSNCALANYGYTF. The CDR3 DNA sequence: TGTGCCAGCAGCAACTGTGCGTTAGCTAACTATGGCTACACCTTC.

This rearrangement joins TRBV20-1 to TRBJ1-2, with D unclear. The CDR3 is 13 residues long. Trimming shortened V by 5 bases and J by 4 bases, and 14 bases separated the two germline ends. Germline values: CDR1 DFQATT, CDR2 SNEGSKA (reference sequence). The CDR3 is CSAVPTSRYGYTF. In DNA form, the CDR3 reads TGCAGTGCTGTCCCGACCTCCCGCTATGGCTACACCTTC.

The chain recombines TRBV11-2 with TRBJ1-2; maybe TRBD1 (6 bases). Per the germline V gene, CDR1 is SGHAT and CDR2 is FQNNGV. The CDR3 covers 13 residues. The V and J ends lost 10 bases and 2 bases respectively, with 14 bases between them. The CDR3 sequence is CATRSQGNYGYTF. CDR3 nucleotide sequence: TGTGCCACCAGGTCCCAGGGGAACTATGGCTACACCTTC.

The chain has TRBV10-2 and TRBJ2-4, with 10 positions matching TRBD2. Germline trimming cut 2 bases from V and 15 bases from J; bases unmatched to any gene: 7. There are 13 residues in the CDR3. CDR1 is WSHSY and CDR2 is SAAADI in the germline V gene. CDR3 sequence: CASSELAGDHRYF. CDR3 sequence (DNA): TGCGCCAGCAGTGAGCTAGCGGGAGACCATCGGTACTTC.

The CDR3 here is CASSTTDRTDSGANVLTF. DNA of the CDR3: TGTGCCAGCAGCACCACGGACAGGACCGACTCTGGGGCCAACGTCCTGACTTTC. The chain recombines TRBV6-1 with TRBJ2-6; 7 positions match TRBD1. The V gene end was trimmed by 6 bases and the J gene end by 0 bases; junction bases not matched to a gene: 11. This CDR3 has 18 amino acids. Germline assignment: CDR1 MNHNS and CDR2 SASEGT.

Remarks on this clonotype: This may be a read error: a much more frequent sequence differs by one nucleotide. The V and J genes are TRBV7-2 and TRBJ2-5; a possible D gene is TRBD1 (7 bases). Germline V lookup: CDR1 SGHTA, CDR2 FQGNSA. The CDR3 totals 16 residues. The CDR3, as DNA: TGTGTCAGCAACACCCTGGGGGGACAGCGTAAAGAGACCCAGTACTTC. This sequence encodes CVSNTLGGQRKETQYF.

This clonotype was seen a handful of times. The V and J genes are TRBV5-1 and TRBJ2-3, with a tentative D call TRBD1 (7 bases). The CDR3 runs 14 residues. Germline V CDR1 and CDR2: SGHRS, YFSETQ. Trimming removed 5 bases from V and 0 bases from J, with 10 bases in between. CDR3 bases: TGCGCCAGCAGGACAGGGACTAGCACAGATACGCAGTATTTT. It encodes CASRTGTSTDTQYF.

This sequence joins TRBV29-1 and TRBJ2-1; 11 nucleotides align to TRBD1. CDR3 length: 13 amino acids. The trim removed 4 bases at V and 6 bases at J, leaving 2 bases unmatched. Germline CDR1 reads SQVTM; CDR2 reads ANQGSEA. The CDR3, as DNA: TGCAGCGTTGCCGGACAGGGGGCCAATGAGCAGTTCTTC. This sequence encodes CSVAGQGANEQFF.

This clonotype has a handful of counts. The chain is built from TRBV20-1 and TRBJ2-3; tentatively, D is TRBD1 (6 bases). This CDR3 has 12 residues. Germline V gene lookup returns CDR1 DFQATT and CDR2 SNEGSKA (reference sequence). Trimming shortened V by 7 bases and J by 3 bases, and 11 bases separated the two germline ends. The CDR3 bases are TGCAGTGGGAGAAGGGGGACAGATACGCAGTATTTT. This gives the protein CSGRRGTDTQYF.

The V and J genes are TRBV20-1 and TRBJ2-5; TRBD2 aligns across 9 bases. V lost 5 bases, J lost 11 bases, and 15 bases stayed unmatched. This CDR3 has 14 amino acids. CDR1 and CDR2 (germline): DFQATT, SNEGSKA (reference sequence). The CDR3 reads CSAEKTSGDNEQYF. The DNA for the CDR3 is TGCAGTGCTGAAAAGACTAGCGGTGACAATGAGCAGTACTTC.

The rearrangement joins TRBV20-1 to TRBJ1-1; D gene unclear. This CDR3 region has 13 residues. V was cut by 4 bases and J by 1 base, with 10 bases left in between. CDR1 DFQATT and CDR2 SNEGSKA come from the germline V gene (reference sequence). The CDR3 protein is CSATLGGNTEAFF. The CDR3 DNA reads TGCAGTGCTACCCTAGGAGGGAACACTGAAGCTTTCTTT.

There are a few counts of this clonotype. The rearrangement links TRBV28 to TRBJ2-1; 8 nucleotides line up with TRBD1. The ends lost 5 bases at V and 1 base at J; junction bases unmatched: 7. This CDR3 region has 16 residues. Germline V lookup: CDR1 MDHEN, CDR2 SYDVKM. The chain's CDR3 is CASSQGQGGSYNEQFF. The CDR3 coding sequence is TGTGCCAGCAGTCAAGGACAGGGTGGTTCCTACAATGAGCAGTTCTTC.